This T cell receptor (beta chain) was recorded in a study of blood T cell repertoires in COVID-19. Study information: Specimens from acute and convalescent COVID-19 originated in the United States, Italy and Spain. The cDNA or gDNA used as material had been derived from T cells, B-cell-depleted T cells, or PBMCs.

The authors' processing: Reference gene primers were amplified, and this amplification served to estimate nucleated cell counts. Sequencing was performed with immunoSEQ multiplex PCR; in TCRdb, only in-frame clones are kept and a portion is missing. Clone size and the V and J calls come from that table; the DNA yielded D and trimming. There are more than 65,000 clones in the sample; 65% to 90% occur only once, and about 6.9% lies in the top ten. During active infection, Seattle patients enrolled and were then monitored through disease. Sequencing was carried out using peripheral blood. This receptor was obtained from a man in his thirties or forties with COVID-19, enrolled during active disease.

The CDR3 spells CAISDPGTGGNTEAFF. The CDR3 bases are TGTGCCATCAGCGACCCCGGGACAGGGGGGAACACTGAAGCTTTCTTT. The rearrangement joins TRBV10-3 to TRBJ1-1, with TRBD1 matching 11 bases. J gave up 1 base and V 6 bases, and 7 bases lay outside the gene matches. CDR1 is ENHRY and CDR2 is SYGVKD in the germline V gene. This CDR3 spans 16 amino acids.